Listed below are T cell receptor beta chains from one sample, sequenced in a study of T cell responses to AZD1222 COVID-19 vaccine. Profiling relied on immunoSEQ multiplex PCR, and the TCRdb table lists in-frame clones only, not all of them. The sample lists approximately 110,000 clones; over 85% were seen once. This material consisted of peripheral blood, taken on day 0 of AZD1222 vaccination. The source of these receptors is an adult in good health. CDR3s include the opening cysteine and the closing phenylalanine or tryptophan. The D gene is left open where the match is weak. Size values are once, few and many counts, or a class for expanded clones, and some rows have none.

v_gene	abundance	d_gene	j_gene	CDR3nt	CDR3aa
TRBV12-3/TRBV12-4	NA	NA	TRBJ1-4	TGTGCCAGCAGTAGGACGGAGGGGGAAAAACTGTTTTTT	CASSRTEGEKLFF
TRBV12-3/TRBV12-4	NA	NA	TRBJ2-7	TGTGCCAGCAGCCGGGACTCCCGCGAGCAGTACTTC	CASSRDSREQYF
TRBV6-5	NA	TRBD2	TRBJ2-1	TGTGCCAGCAGAGTACTAGCGGGGGGGTACAATGAGCAGTTCTTC	CASRVLAGGYNEQFF
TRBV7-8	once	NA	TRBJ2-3	TGTGCCAGCAGCTTTTATGGACGGAACACAGATACGCAGTATTTT	CASSFYGRNTDTQYF
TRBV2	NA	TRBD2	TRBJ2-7	TGTGCCAGCAGTGAATCTGCGGGAGGCTCCTACGAGCAGTACTTC	CASSESAGGSYEQYF
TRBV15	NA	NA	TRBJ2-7	TGTGCCACCAGCAGAGGGAGGGAGGACGAGCAGTACTTC	CATSRGREDEQYF
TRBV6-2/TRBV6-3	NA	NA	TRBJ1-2	TGTGCCAGCAGTTACGCCGGTAACTATGGCTACACCTTC	CASSYAGNYGYTF
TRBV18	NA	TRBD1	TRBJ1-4	TGTGCCAGCCGAAAATTTGGGACAGGGGATGAAAAACTGTTTTTT	CASRKFGTGDEKLFF
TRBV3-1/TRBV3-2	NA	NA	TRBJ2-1	TGTGCCAGCAGCCAAGGCGAATGGGGTGGGGGAAGCTCCTACAATGAGCAGTTCTTC	CASSQGEWGGGSSYNEQFF
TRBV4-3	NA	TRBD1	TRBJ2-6	TGCGCCAGCAGCCGGACAGGGACGGGCTTTGTTGGGGCCAACGTCCTGACTTTC	CASSRTGTGFVGANVLTF
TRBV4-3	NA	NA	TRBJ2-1	TGCGCCAGCAGCCAAGAAGTTCAGCGGAGCTCCTACAATGAGCAGTTCTTC	CASSQEVQRSSYNEQFF
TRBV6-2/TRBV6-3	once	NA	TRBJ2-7	NA	CASSFFGQGENF
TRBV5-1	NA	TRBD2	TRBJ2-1	TGCGCCAGCAGCCTCCGGGGGGGAGGGCCCTACAATGAGCAGTTCTTC	CASSLRGGGPYNEQFF
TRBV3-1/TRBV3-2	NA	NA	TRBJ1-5	TGTGCCAGCAGCCAAGGGTCCGGGGTCGGTAGCAATCAGCCCCAGCATTTT	CASSQGSGVGSNQPQHF
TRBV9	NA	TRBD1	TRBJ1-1	TGTGCCAGCAGGACAGGGTACACTGAAGCTTTCTTT	CASRTGYTEAFF
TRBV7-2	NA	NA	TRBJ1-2	TGTGCCAGCAGCCCCCCCAGGGGTAGATATGGCTACACCTTC	CASSPPRGRYGYTF
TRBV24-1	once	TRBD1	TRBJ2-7	TGTGCCACCAGTGAGACGACAGGGGGAGGGCAGTACTTC	CATSETTGGGQYF
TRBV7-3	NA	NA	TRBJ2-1	TGTGCCAGCAGCTTGGATCTAGGACTACACAATGAGCAGTTCTTC	CASSLDLGLHNEQFF
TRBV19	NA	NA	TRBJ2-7	TGTGCCAGTAGTATAATTGGGGCCTTCCCCCCCTACGAGCAGTACTTC	CASSIIGAFPPYEQYF
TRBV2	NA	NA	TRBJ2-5	TGTGCCAGCAGTGATTTGCGGTACACTCGGGATGACCAGTACTTC	CASSDLRYTRDDQYF
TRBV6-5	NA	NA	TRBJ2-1	TGTGCCAGCAGACAACCGGACTCTGACAATGAGCAGTTCTTC	CASRQPDSDNEQFF
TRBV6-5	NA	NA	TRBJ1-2	TGTGCCAGCAGACTGGAAGCTAACTATGGCTACACCTTC	CASRLEANYGYTF
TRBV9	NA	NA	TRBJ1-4	TGTGCCAGCAGCGTAGTGGCAGGGGATGAAAAACTGTTTTTT	CASSVVAGDEKLFF
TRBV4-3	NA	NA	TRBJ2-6	TGCGCCAGCAGTCAACACTGGAATACCGAGGGGAGTATGTCTGGGGCCAACGTCCTGACTTTC	CASSQHWNTEGSMSGANVLTF
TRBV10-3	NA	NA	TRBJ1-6	TGTGCCATCAGGGAGGGTAATTCACCCCTCCACTTT	CAIREGNSPLHF
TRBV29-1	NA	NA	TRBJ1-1	TGCAGCGTTGTGAGCAGCTCGAACACTGAAGCTTTCTTT	CSVVSSSNTEAFF
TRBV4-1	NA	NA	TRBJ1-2	TGCGCCAGCAGCCCCCCAGGGCGGCATGGCTACACCTTC	CASSPPGRHGYTF
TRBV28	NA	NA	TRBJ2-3	TGTGCCAGCAGCTCGAATAGACTAGGCCCAGATACGCAGTATTTT	CASSSNRLGPDTQYF
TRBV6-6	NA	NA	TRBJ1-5	TGTGCCAGCAGACTCCAAAAGGGGGGGGTTCAGCCCCAGCATTTT	CASRLQKGGVQPQHF
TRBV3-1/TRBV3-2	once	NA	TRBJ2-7	TGTGCCAGCAGCCATATGGCCCTGGAGCAATTAGGATCCTACGAGCAGTACTTC	CASSHMALEQLGSYEQYF
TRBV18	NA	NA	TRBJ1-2	TGTGCCAGCTCACCACCCCAGGCACTAAACTATGGCTACACCTTC	CASSPPQALNYGYTF
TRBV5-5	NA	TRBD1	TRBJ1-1	TGTGCCAGCAGGGGAACAGGGGGCACTGAAGCTTTCTTT	CASRGTGGTEAFF
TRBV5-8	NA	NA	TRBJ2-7	TGTGCCAGCAGCTTGGTAAGCTACGAGCAGTACTTC	CASSLVSYEQYF
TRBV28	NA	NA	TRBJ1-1	TGTGCCAGCGAACCAAGGGCACCGGGGGAAGGCACTGAAGCTTTCTTT	CASEPRAPGEGTEAFF
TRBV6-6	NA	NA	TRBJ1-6	TGTGCCAGCAGTCCTTCGGGAGGGGCCCTAAGCTCCTATAATTCACCCCTCCACTTT	CASSPSGGALSSYNSPLHF
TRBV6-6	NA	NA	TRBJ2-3	TGTGCCAGCAGTCCGGATATCACAGATACGCAGTATTTT	CASSPDITDTQYF
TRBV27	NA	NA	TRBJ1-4	TGTGCCAGCAGTTCCTACGACAGGCGTGCAACTAATGAAAAACTGTTTTTT	CASSSYDRRATNEKLFF
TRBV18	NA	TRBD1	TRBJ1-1	TGTGCCAGCTCATGGGACAGGGGAATGGAAGCTTTCTTT	CASSWDRGMEAFF
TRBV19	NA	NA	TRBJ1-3	TGTGCCAGTAGTCGGTTTCTTGGAGGGATCTCTGGAAACACCATATATTTT	CASSRFLGGISGNTIYF
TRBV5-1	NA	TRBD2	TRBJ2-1	TGCGCCAGCAGCTTGGCCGCAGCGGGAAATGCCTATGAGCAGTTCTTC	CASSLAAAGNAYEQFF
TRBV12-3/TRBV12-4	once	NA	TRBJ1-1	TGTGCCAGCAGATACAGGGTGAACACTGAAGCTTTCTTT	CASRYRVNTEAFF
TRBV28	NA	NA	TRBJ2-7	TGTGCCAGCAGTTTAGTTGGGGCCGGCGAGCAGTACTTC	CASSLVGAGEQYF